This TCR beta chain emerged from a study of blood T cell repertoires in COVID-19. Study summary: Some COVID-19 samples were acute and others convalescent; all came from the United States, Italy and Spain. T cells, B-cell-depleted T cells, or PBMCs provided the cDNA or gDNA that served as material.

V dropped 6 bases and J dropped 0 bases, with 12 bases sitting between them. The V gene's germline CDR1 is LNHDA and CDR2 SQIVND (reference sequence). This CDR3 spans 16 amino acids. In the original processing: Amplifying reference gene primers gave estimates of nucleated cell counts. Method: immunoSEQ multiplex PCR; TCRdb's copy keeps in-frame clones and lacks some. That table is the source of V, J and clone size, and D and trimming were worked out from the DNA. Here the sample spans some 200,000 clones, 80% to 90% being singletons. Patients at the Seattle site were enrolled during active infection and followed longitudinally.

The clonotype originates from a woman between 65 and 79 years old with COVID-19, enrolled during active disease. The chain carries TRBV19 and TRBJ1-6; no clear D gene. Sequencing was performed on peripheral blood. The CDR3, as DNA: TGTGCCAGTAGCATTTCATCGAGCTCCTATAATTCACCCCTCCACTTT. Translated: CASSISSSSYNSPLHF.